These T cell receptor gamma chains were read from a single sample in a study of gammadelta T cells in human blood. TCRdb re-called the RT-PCR reads through CATT. Of about 120 gamma-chain clones in the sample, 64% were seen once. Sequencing input: non-Vgamma9Vdelta2 gamma-delta T cells from cord blood. The origin of the receptors is a newborn. Both conserved end residues are part of each CDR3. Each record gives: V gene, CDR3 length, clone size, J gene, CDR3 DNA, CDR3 protein. Size is stated for part of the rows, as once, few or many counts, or as a class when the clone is expanded.

V gene: TRGV4
CDR3 length: 11
clone size: hyperexpanded
J gene: TRGJ1/TRGJ2
CDR3 DNA: TGTGCCACCTGGGATCGTTATAAGAAACTCTTT
CDR3 protein: CATWDRYKKLF

V gene: TRGV3
CDR3 length: 13
clone size: hyperexpanded
J gene: TRGJ1/TRGJ2
CDR3 DNA: TGTGCCACCTGGGACAGGTTTTATTATAAGAAACTCTTT
CDR3 protein: CATWDRFYYKKLF

V gene: TRGV10
CDR3 length: 16
clone size: NA
J gene: TRGJP1
CDR3 DNA: TGTGCTGCGTGGGATTATTATGATACCACTGGTTGGTTCAAGATATTT
CDR3 protein: CAAWDYYDTTGWFKIF

V gene: TRGV9
CDR3 length: 13
clone size: NA
J gene: TRGJ1/TRGJ2
CDR3 DNA: TGTGCCTTGTGGGAGGTGCTGCAATATAAGAAACTCTTT
CDR3 protein: CALWEVLQYKKLF

V gene: TRGV9
CDR3 length: 12
clone size: large
J gene: TRGJ1/TRGJ2
CDR3 DNA: TGTGCCTTGTGGGAGGCATCTATTAAGAAACTCTTT
CDR3 protein: CALWEASIKKLF

V gene: TRGV8
CDR3 length: 13
clone size: NA
J gene: TRGJP1
CDR3 DNA: TGTGCCACCTGGGATACCACTGGTTGGTTCAAGATATTT
CDR3 protein: CATWDTTGWFKIF

V gene: TRGV9
CDR3 length: 15
clone size: NA
J gene: TRGJ1/TRGJ2
CDR3 DNA: TGTGCCTTGTGGGAGGTGACTTCTAATTATTATAAGAAACTCTTT
CDR3 protein: CALWEVTSNYYKKLF

V gene: TRGV4
CDR3 length: 10
clone size: hyperexpanded
J gene: TRGJ1/TRGJ2
CDR3 DNA: TGTGCCACCTGGGATGGAAGGAAACTCTTT
CDR3 protein: CATWDGRKLF

V gene: TRGV2
CDR3 length: 28
clone size: NA
J gene: TRGJP2
CDR3 DNA: TGTGCCACAGTGTCGGGTGATTGGATCAAGACGTTGGCAAAAGGGACTAGGCTCATAGTAACTTCGCCTGCAGGGAAAACGTTT
CDR3 protein: CATVSGDWIKTLAKGTRLIVTSPAGKTF

V gene: TRGV2
CDR3 length: 13
clone size: large
J gene: TRGJP2
CDR3 DNA: TGTGCCACCTGGGACGGGCGTCGTTGGATCAAGACGTTT
CDR3 protein: CATWDGRRWIKTF

V gene: TRGV9
CDR3 length: 11
clone size: hyperexpanded
J gene: TRGJ1/TRGJ2
CDR3 DNA: TGTGCCTTGTGGGAGATATATAAGAAACTCTTT
CDR3 protein: CALWEIYKKLF

V gene: TRGV10
CDR3 length: 13
clone size: NA
J gene: TRGJP1
CDR3 DNA: TGTGCTGCCTTACCTCACACTGGTTGGTTCAAGATATTT
CDR3 protein: CAALPHTGWFKIF

V gene: TRGV9
CDR3 length: 17
clone size: NA
J gene: TRGJP2
CDR3 DNA: TGTGCCTTGTGGGAGGTGCGAAGGAAAAGTAGTGATTGGATCAAGACGTTT
CDR3 protein: CALWEVRRKSSDWIKTF

V gene: TRGV8
CDR3 length: 9
clone size: hyperexpanded
J gene: TRGJP2
CDR3 DNA: TGTGCCACCTGCTGGATCAAGACGTTT
CDR3 protein: CATCWIKTF

V gene: TRGV8
CDR3 length: 13
clone size: hyperexpanded
J gene: TRGJ1/TRGJ2
CDR3 DNA: TGTGCCACCTGGGATAAGGTGGATTATAAGAAACTCTTT
CDR3 protein: CATWDKVDYKKLF

V gene: TRGV10
CDR3 length: 17
clone size: hyperexpanded
J gene: TRGJP1
CDR3 DNA: TGTGCTGCGTGGGATCCCAGTCCTTATACCACTGGTTGGTTCAAGATATTT
CDR3 protein: CAAWDPSPYTTGWFKIF